The clone carrying this TCR beta chain showed up many times. Antigen: not known. This entry comes from a study of molecular identifiers for immune sequencing clone quantification. Every naive CD8 library was made from between about 20,000 and 1,000,000 sorted cells with 10%, 30% or 50% RNA. Study observations and caveats: Clones above 20 RNA copies contained over 99% of effector molecules and under 1% of naive molecules.

TCRdb used MiXCR to reprocess the PCR reads, holding one entry per CDR3 protein. The sample records over 600,000 distinct CDR3 sequences, approximately 20% being singletons. The specimen sequenced was naive CD8+ T cells from blood, with Jurkat cell RNA spiked in. Sample subset: FACS-sorted CD8+CD4-CCR7+CD45RA+ naive T cells. The TCR comes from a human donor in good health. Some libraries in this study had Jurkat cell RNA spiked in.

CDR3 DNA: TGTGCCAGCAGTGGGGGACGGAACACCTACGAGCAGTACTTC. Encoded protein: CASSGGRNTYEQYF. The J gene is TRBJ2-7, the V gene TRBV25-1, with D perhaps TRBD1 or TRBD2 (5 bases each). The CDR3 contains 14 residues. Trimming left V 4 bases short and J 2 bases short, with 12 bases between. Germline CDR1 MGHDK, CDR2 SYGVNS.